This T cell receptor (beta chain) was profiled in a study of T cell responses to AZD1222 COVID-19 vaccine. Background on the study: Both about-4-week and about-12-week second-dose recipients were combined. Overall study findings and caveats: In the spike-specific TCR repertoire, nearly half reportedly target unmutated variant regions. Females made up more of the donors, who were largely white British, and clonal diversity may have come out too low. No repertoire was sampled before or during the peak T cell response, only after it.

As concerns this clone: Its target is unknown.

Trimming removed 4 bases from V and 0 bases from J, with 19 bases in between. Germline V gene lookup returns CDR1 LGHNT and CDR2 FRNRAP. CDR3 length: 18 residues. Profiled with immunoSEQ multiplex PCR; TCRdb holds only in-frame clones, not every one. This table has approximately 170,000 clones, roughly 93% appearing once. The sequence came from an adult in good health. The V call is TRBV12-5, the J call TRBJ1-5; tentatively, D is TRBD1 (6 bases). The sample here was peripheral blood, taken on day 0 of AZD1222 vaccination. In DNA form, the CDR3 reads TGTGCTAGTGGTTATCGTACAGGGCTCTCCTTTAGCAATCAGCCCCAGCATTTT. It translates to CASGYRTGLSFSNQPQHF.